The clone carrying this TCR beta chain has more than one count but fewer than ten. The source of the sample is a study of T-cell reconstitution after alpha-beta-depleted transplantation in children. Unique molecular identifiers featured in how the TCRbeta library was prepared. TCRdb called the PCR reads again in MiXCR, with one record for every CDR3 protein. Among 300,000 to 350,000 distinct CDR3 sequences listed, around 15% were seen once. Between the trimmed V and J ends, which lost 1 base and 10 bases, there was a span of 7 bases. This CDR3 has 12 amino acids. The germline V gene has CDR1 SEHNR and CDR2 FQNEAQ (reference sequence).

This sequence joins TRBV7-9 and TRBJ2-2; D uncertain. The source was PBMCs, mostly from graft donor cells, collected 360 days after TCRalphabeta/CD19-depleted stem cell transplant. This receptor was obtained from a male patient aged 2 to 10 who had a stem cell transplant for acute lymphoblastic leukemia, so the T cells may come from the graft donor. The CDR3 sequence: CASSLGLPELFF. DNA of the CDR3: TGTGCCAGCAGCTTAGGTCTACCGGAGCTGTTTTTT.